These 23 T cell receptor beta chains share one sample of origin, sequenced in a study of cytomegalovirus exposure and HLA in healthy donors. PCR amplification relied on 60 Vbeta primers (plus 13 Jbeta primers). Only in-frame clones appear in the TCRdb table, and some are missing; sequencing was by immunoSEQ multiplex PCR. Counted here are about 180,000 clones, about 80% occurring once; the ten biggest clones make up approximately 1.5%. Material for sequencing was PBMCs. These TCRs come from a young man in good health and CMV-seronegative.

This rearrangement joins TRBV27 to TRBJ1-1; D remains ambiguous. The germline V and J ends were trimmed by 1 base and 1 base, with 10 bases remaining between them. Germline CDR1 MNHEY, CDR2 SMNVEV (reference sequence). This CDR3 region has 15 residues. The CDR3 loop is CASSLFAGPNTEAFF. Here the CDR3 DNA reads TGTGCCAGCAGTTTATTCGCAGGCCCGAACACTGAAGCTTTCTTT.

The J gene is TRBJ1-2, the V gene TRBV9; D possibly corresponds to TRBD1 (5 bases). This CDR3 is built from 15 residues. Per germline, CDR1 SGDLS and CDR2 YYNGEE. V gave up 4 bases and J gave up 5 bases, with 18 bases separating them. CDR3 loop: CASSFRDRGVYGYTF. The CDR3, as DNA: TGTGCCAGCAGCTTCAGGGACCGGGGGGTATATGGCTACACCTTC.

The chain recombines TRBV5-4 with TRBJ2-5, with 10 bases that match TRBD2. Germline loops: CDR1 SGHNT, CDR2 YYREEE (reference sequence). CDR3 length equals 16 residues. Trimming removed 5 bases from V and 4 bases from J; junction bases left unmatched: 11. DNA of the CDR3: TGTGCCAGCAGTCGGGCCGGGACTAGCGTTGGAGAGACCCAGTACTTC. Amino acids: CASSRAGTSVGETQYF.

The chain employs TRBV5-4 and TRBJ2-2, with D possibly TRBD1 on 6 matching bases. The CDR3 totals 16 residues. Trimming left V 3 bases short and J 0 bases short, with 12 bases between. Germline CDR1 and CDR2: SGHNT and YYREEE (reference sequence). CDR3 sequence reads: CASSSRDTTNTGELFF. CDR3 DNA: TGTGCCAGCAGCTCCCGGGACACGACGAACACCGGGGAGCTGTTTTTT.

The chain couples TRBV6-5 to TRBJ1-1; 8 nucleotides match TRBD1. This CDR3 is 15 amino acids long. Trimming cost V 5 bases and J 4 bases; bases outside gene matches: 9. Germline V lookup: CDR1 MNHEY, CDR2 SVGAGI. In DNA form, the CDR3 reads TGTGCCAGCAGTCCCCTGGACAGGGAGCCCACTGAAGCTTTCTTT. Protein: CASSPLDREPTEAFF.

This chain links TRBV7-2 with TRBJ2-5; a weak D match, TRBD1 (5 bases). Trimming pared 3 bases from V and 2 bases from J, leaving 13 bases between. This CDR3 contains 15 residues. CDR1 is SGHTA, CDR2 FQGNSA, per germline. The CDR3 sequence: CASSFGGKGQETQYF. The CDR3 DNA reads TGTGCCAGCAGCTTTGGTGGTAAGGGGCAAGAGACCCAGTACTTC. Variable domain in full (rest from reference TRBV7-2 and TRBJ2-5): GAGVSQSPSNKVTEKGKDVELRCDPISGHTALYWYRQSLGQGLEFLIYFQGNSAPDKSGLPSDRFSAERTGGSVSTLTIQRTQQEDSAVYLCASSFGGKGQETQYFGPGTRLLVL.

The genes are TRBV7-8 and TRBJ1-1, with D perhaps matching TRBD1 (5 bases). CDR1 and CDR2 (germline): SGHVS, FQNEAQ. Between the trimmed V and J ends, which lost 1 base and 5 bases, there was a span of 20 bases. This CDR3 has 17 amino acids. The CDR3 reads CASSLEAGRPKGTEAFF. In nucleotides, the CDR3 is TGTGCCAGCAGCTTAGAGGCGGGACGCCCAAAAGGGACTGAAGCTTTCTTT.

The chain carries TRBV6-5 and TRBJ1-1, with 8 positions matching TRBD1. The CDR3 covers 14 residues. Germline V gene sequence: CDR1 MNHEY, CDR2 SVGAGI. J was trimmed by 4 bases and V by 4 bases; bases with no gene match: 5. The CDR3, as DNA: TGTGCCAGCAGTTTTGACAGGGGCGGCACTGAAGCTTTCTTT. Protein sequence: CASSFDRGGTEAFF.

The chain joins TRBV19 to TRBJ1-1, with TRBD1 identical over 7 bases. Germline loops: CDR1 LNHDA, CDR2 SQIVND (reference sequence). The CDR3 has 15 amino acids. Germline trimming cut 6 bases from V and 0 bases from J; bases unmatched to any gene: 7. The DNA of the CDR3 is TGTGCCAGTAGGTTGGGACAGCCCATGAACACTGAAGCTTTCTTT. The encoded protein is CASRLGQPMNTEAFF.

This clone was seen a few times. J is TRBJ1-2 and V is TRBV19; 7 bases fit TRBD1. V trimming: 4 bases; J trimming: 4 bases; junction bases outside the gene matches: 9. The germline gives CDR1 LNHDA, CDR2 SQIVND (reference sequence). The CDR3 runs to 15 residues. CDR3 sequence: CASSTYPDRPYGYTF. For the CDR3, the DNA is TGTGCCAGTAGTACGTACCCGGACAGGCCCTATGGCTACACCTTC.

This clone was seen only once. The V gene is TRBV18, the J gene TRBJ2-5; 8 bases fit TRBD1. Losses at the gene ends were 4 bases for V and 5 bases for J; bases not matched to a gene: 6. The germline V gene has CDR1 KGHSH and CDR2 LQKENI. The CDR3 has 14 residues. CDR3 in DNA: TGTGCCAGCTCACAAAACTACAGGGGGGAGACCCAGTACTTC. Its translation is CASSQNYRGETQYF. Drawing the rest from reference TRBV18 and TRBJ2-5, the complete variable domain is NAGVMQNPRHLVRRRGQEARLRCSPMKGHSHVYWYRQLPEEGLKFMVYLQKENIIDESGMPKERFSAEFPKEGPSILRIQQVVRGDSAAYFCASSQNYRGETQYFGPGTRLLVL.

This clone was recorded once. In DNA, the CDR3 is TGTGCCAGCAGCTTTGTAGGCCAGACAGGGCCTAACTATGGCTACACCTTC. Protein product: CASSFVGQTGPNYGYTF. The chain is built from TRBV7-2 and TRBJ1-2; 7 bases are a match to TRBD1. V trimming: 3 bases; J trimming: 0 bases; junction bases outside the gene matches: 10. The CDR3 sequence is 17 residues long. Per the germline V gene, CDR1 is SGHTA and CDR2 is FQGNSA.

The V and J genes are TRBV7-2 and TRBJ1-1; D perhaps matches TRBD1 (5 bases). Germline values: CDR1 SGHTA, CDR2 FQGNSA. V was trimmed by 3 bases and J by 4 bases, leaving 9 bases between them. The CDR3 covers 13 residues. The CDR3 is CASSFGGSTEAFF. In DNA, the CDR3 is TGTGCCAGCAGCTTCGGGGGAAGCACTGAAGCTTTCTTT.

This chain connects TRBV15 to TRBJ2-2; maybe TRBD2 (5 bases). Looked up from germline, CDR1 is LNHNV and CDR2 is YYDKDF (reference sequence). The CDR3 consists of 16 residues. Trimming cost V 0 bases and J 4 bases, with 12 bases left between them. The CDR3 reads CATSRERVRPTGELFF. In nucleotides, the CDR3 is TGTGCCACCAGCAGAGAGCGGGTTCGGCCCACCGGGGAGCTGTTTTTT.

The gene calls are TRBV4-3 and TRBJ1-1, with D uncertain. Trimming took off 4 bases at V and 0 bases at J, with 15 bases between the two ends. This CDR3 comprises 16 residues. Germline values: CDR1 LGHNA, CDR2 YSLEER. This CDR3 reads CASSPGILSMNTEAFF. In nucleotides, the CDR3 is TGCGCCAGCAGCCCCGGGATTTTAAGCATGAACACTGAAGCTTTCTTT.

This clone has just a few counts. This chain connects TRBV6-5 to TRBJ2-1; 7 bases fit TRBD2. Germline V gene sequence: CDR1 MNHEY, CDR2 SVGAGI. The length of the CDR3 is 15 residues. The J segment lost 3 bases and the V segment lost 5 bases, leaving 7 bases of the junction unmatched. CDR3 nucleotides: TGTGCCAGCAGTGGTGCTAGCGGCAGCTACAATGAGCAGTTCTTC. It encodes CASSGASGSYNEQFF.

The V and J genes are TRBV11-2 and TRBJ1-5, with D perhaps matching TRBD1 (6 bases). The CDR3 covers 15 residues. CDR1 is SGHAT, CDR2 FQNNGV, per germline. The V and J ends lost 0 bases and 4 bases respectively, with 10 bases between them. The CDR3 is CASSLEQGKNQPQHF. The CDR3 region has the DNA TGTGCCAGCAGCTTAGAACAGGGAAAGAATCAGCCCCAGCATTTT.

The chain links TRBV19 to TRBJ2-5, with TRBD2 matching 10 bases. This CDR3 comprises 14 residues. J lost 4 bases, V lost 4 bases, and 3 bases had no gene match. CDR1 LNHDA and CDR2 SQIVND come from the germline V gene (reference sequence). CDR3 residues: CASSKRGGLETQYF. Here the CDR3 DNA reads TGTGCCAGTAGTAAGCGGGGGGGATTAGAGACCCAGTACTTC.

The rearrangement uses TRBV7-3 and TRBJ2-5; 9 nucleotides align to TRBD1. After removal of 5 bases from V and 5 bases from J, the junction contained 12 bases not matched to a gene. Germline CDR1 is SGHTA and CDR2 is FQGTGA. This CDR3 comprises 16 residues. CDR3 sequence: CASSPGDRVGTETQYF. Here the CDR3 DNA reads TGTGCCAGCAGCCCTGGGGACAGGGTGGGGACGGAGACCCAGTACTTC.

This chain links TRBV5-4 with TRBJ2-7; no clear D gene. CDR1 and CDR2 (germline): SGHNT, YYREEE (reference sequence). Trimming stripped 2 bases from V and 6 bases from J, with 15 bases between. The CDR3 covers 14 residues. The CDR3 nucleotides read TGTGCCAGCAGCTTAACAACAGCTCTGAGCGAGCAGTACTTC. Residues: CASSLTTALSEQYF.

This chain joins TRBV30 and TRBJ1-1, with D possibly matching TRBD1 (5 bases). Trimming took 1 base from V and 0 from J, leaving 12 bases between them. The V gene's germline CDR1 is GTSNPN and CDR2 SVGIG (reference sequence). This CDR3 spans 15 amino acids. Written as DNA, the CDR3 is TGTGCCTGGAGTGGGGCGGGGGTAATGAACACTGAAGCTTTCTTT. Its protein is CAWSGAGVMNTEAFF.

This clone was counted a single time. This chain links TRBV5-1 with TRBJ1-1, with TRBD1 as a possible D gene (5 bases). The V end lost 4 bases, the J end lost 1 base, and 11 bases lay between the germline ends. Germline values: CDR1 SGHRS, CDR2 YFSETQ. The CDR3 is 14 residues long. CDR3 sequence reads: CASSLQTENTEAFF. CDR3 nucleotides: TGCGCCAGCAGCCTACAGACAGAGAACACTGAAGCTTTCTTT.

This chain links TRBV7-2 with TRBJ2-6, with a possible D match to TRBD1 (7 bases). Germline assignment: CDR1 SGHTA and CDR2 FQGNSA. The CDR3 contains 17 residues. Trimming took 5 bases from V and 0 from J, leaving 14 bases between them. CDR3 in amino acids: CASSNGGQTSGANVLTF. CDR3 bases: TGTGCCAGCAGCAACGGGGGACAGACCTCTGGGGCCAACGTCCTGACTTTC.